A single sample gave rise to the 4 T cell receptor beta chains below, sequenced in a study of early T cells in non-severe SARS-CoV-2 infection. Each CDR3 protein gets one entry after TCRdb re-called the 5' RACE reads with MiXCR. Of roughly 26,000 distinct CDR3 sequences in the sample, roughly 4.1% are singletons; the top ten hold 6.2%. Sequenced input: whole blood. The receptors here all came from an adult who was a healthcare worker with PCR-confirmed SARS-CoV-2 infection or an uninfected control (not recorded which).

This clonotype has a count of ten or more. The V and J genes are TRBV20-1 and TRBJ2-3; the D is unclear. The CDR3 has 12 amino acids. Germline V gives CDR1 DFQATT, CDR2 SNEGSKA (reference sequence). CDR3 in amino acids: CRAAFGTDTQYF. DNA for the CDR3: TGCAGGGCCGCCTTCGGGACAGATACGCAGTATTTT.

This clonotype was picked up many times. The CDR3 nucleotides read TGTGCCAGCAGCATGAGAGGGTATAGTGGCAATCAGCCCCAGCATTTT. It yields the protein CASSMRGYSGNQPQHF. V usage is TRBV28 and J usage is TRBJ1-5; no reliable D call. Germline CDR1 MDHEN, CDR2 SYDVKM. The V and J ends lost 6 bases and 2 bases respectively, with 17 bases between them. The CDR3 is 16 residues long.

This clonotype was recorded at least ten times. This chain connects TRBV6-5 to TRBJ2-7, with D perhaps TRBD2 (6 bases). Trimming took off 5 bases at V and 6 bases at J, with 14 bases between the two ends. The CDR3 is 13 residues long. CDR1 and CDR2 from the germline V gene are MNHEY and SVGAGI. CDR3 sequence reads: CASSGGIYSEQYF. CDR3 nucleotide sequence: TGTGCCAGCAGTGGCGGGATTTACTCCGAGCAGTACTTC.

This clonotype was seen many times. The chain links TRBV7-3 to TRBJ2-3; 10 bases fit TRBD2. Germline assignment: CDR1 SGHTA and CDR2 FQGTGA. With 6 bases clipped from V and 6 bases from J, the junction kept 9 bases outside the gene matches. This CDR3 region has 15 residues. CDR3: CASSLSSGRFDTQYF. The CDR3 DNA follows: TGTGCCAGCAGTCTGAGTAGCGGGAGGTTCGATACGCAGTATTTT.